What follows are 7 T cell receptor beta chains derived from one specimen sequenced in a study of OX40 agonist ivuxolimab in advanced cancers. Libraries were prepared by immunoSEQ multiplex PCR; TCRdb keeps only in-frame clonotypes and omits some of them. Here the sample spans 20,000 to 25,000 clones, approximately 90% being singletons. The source material was CD4+ or CD8+ T cells sorted from blood, sampled in a trial of the OX40 agonist ivuxolimab. These receptors originate from an adult with an advanced solid tumor such as melanoma, head and neck, liver or kidney cancer.

The V and J genes are TRBV6-6 and TRBJ2-6; D is possibly TRBD2 (5 bases). The V and J ends lost 5 bases and 4 bases respectively, with 12 bases between them. The germline CDR1 and CDR2 sequences are MNHNY and SVGAGI (reference sequence). The CDR3 is made up of 15 amino acids. The CDR3: CASSLEGSGANVLTF. The CDR3 bases are TGTGCCAGCAGTCTCGAGGGTTCCGGGGCCAACGTCCTGACTTTC.

This clone showed up just once. The V and J genes are TRBV28 and TRBJ2-2, with D unclear. Trimming took 4 bases from V and 4 from J, leaving 10 bases between them. The CDR3 extends over 14 amino acids. Germline V CDR1 and CDR2: MDHEN, SYDVKM. This CDR3 reads CASSSRHLTGELFF. In DNA, the CDR3 is TGTGCCAGCAGTTCCAGACACCTCACCGGGGAGCTGTTTTTT. The full variable domain, its missing parts supplied by reference TRBV28 and TRBJ2-2, is DVKVTQSSRYLVKRTGEKVFLECVQDMDHENMFWYRQDPGLGLRLIYFSYDVKMKEKGDIPEGYSVSREKKERFSLILESASTNQTSMYLCASSSRHLTGELFFGEGSRLTVL.

Turning to this clone: Other DNA sequences from this sample encode an identical CDR3 as well. This chain links TRBV9 with TRBJ2-3; D tentatively fits TRBD1 or TRBD2 (5 bases each). Germline V CDR1 and CDR2: SGDLS, YYNGEE. Trimming pared 2 bases from V and 4 bases from J, leaving 8 bases between. CDR3 length equals 13 residues. The CDR3 DNA follows: TGTGCCAGCAGCGTCGGGACCCCAGATACGCAGTATTTT. Its translation: CASSVGTPDTQYF.

The chain couples TRBV5-6 to TRBJ2-3; 11 positions match TRBD2. The CDR3 contains 16 residues. With 3 bases clipped from V and 2 bases from J, the junction kept 5 bases outside the gene matches. The germline CDR1 and CDR2 sequences are SGHDT and YYEEEE. In DNA, the CDR3 is TGTGCCAGCAGCTCTAGCGGGGGGCTACCCACAGATACGCAGTATTTT. This codes for CASSSSGGLPTDTQYF.

The chain recombines TRBV7-8 with TRBJ1-2, with TRBD1 matching over 9 bases. The CDR3 runs 16 residues. Germline V lookup: CDR1 SGHVS, CDR2 FQNEAQ. V was clipped by 0 bases and J by 3 bases; unmatched bases: 5. Written as DNA, the CDR3 is TGTGCCAGCAGCTTAGCAACAGGGGGCCTCGACTATGGCTACACCTTC. This encodes CASSLATGGLDYGYTF.

This chain connects TRBV11-1 to TRBJ2-1, with D perhaps TRBD1 (6 bases). With 2 bases removed from V and 7 bases from J, the gap between germline ends came to 15 bases. The CDR3 has 15 residues. The germline CDR1 and CDR2 sequences are SGHAT and FQDESV (reference sequence). The DNA for the CDR3 is TGTGCCAGCAGCTTACCCAGGGGAGTTCGTAATGAGCAGTTCTTC. Its protein product is CASSLPRGVRNEQFF.

This chain joins TRBV9 and TRBJ1-2; D unclear. Trimming took 0 bases from V and 3 from J, leaving 12 bases between them. Looked up from germline, CDR1 is SGDLS and CDR2 is YYNGEE. CDR3 length: 15 amino acids. DNA for the CDR3: TGTGCCAGCAGCGTAGATCCCGCTCTGGACTATGGCTACACCTTC. Residues: CASSVDPALDYGYTF.